This entry is about one TCR beta chain. This clone was recorded at least ten times. Its antigen is still unknown. No base quality information exists; no much larger clone differs at one position. All of the isolated RNA was reverse transcribed with the High Capacity cDNA Reverse Transcription Kit, so expressed TCRB transcripts were sequenced. Naive, central memory and regulatory T cell samples underwent deep immunoSEQ sequencing, averaging roughly 3.5 million total reads per sample. Sorted cells were lysed in RLT buffer, and RNA was extracted using DNase-treated RNeasy Micro or Mini kits according to cell number. To prevent cross-contamination, every cell subset was processed on its own, while patient and healthy donor samples were processed together. The immunoSEQ multiplex PCR was used to amplify TCRB sequences from cDNA, yielding 87-bp fragments that span the CDR3 region. Sequencing of the amplicons was done on the Illumina HiSeq platform. The original pipeline was this. PCR bias was computationally corrected using synthetic template baselines, reads within Hamming distance 2 were collapsed, and singletons that could not be merged were discarded. Reads were aligned against IMGT to assign V, D and J genes, CDR3 length and insertions or deletions at six rearrangement sites. Within each subset, clonotype counts were normalized to the number of sorted cells before true diversity and Gini coefficients were calculated with the tcR R package. Repertoire sharing was quantified using the overlap coefficient calculated on TCRB nucleotide sequences. TCRdb limited this immuneACCESS table to in-frame rearrangements with V and J called. A share of clones is missing; checked studies link under half to unresolved V genes, and the rest is unexplained. That table is the source of V, J and clone size, and D and trimming were worked out from the DNA. Within this sample are about 220,000 clones, with under 13% of them counted one time only. The biggest ten clones account for less than 1.5% of the sample.

This sample stems from a study of beta chain features in type 1 diabetes (dated by TCRdb to about 2018). Study-wide context: Patients and healthy donors did not differ in mean age, gender distribution, total cell number or subset yield. The study compared TCRB repertoires of sorted circulating CD4+ T cell subsets between recently diagnosed type 1 diabetes patients and matched healthy donors. A total of 100 million to 110 million sorted cells were examined across all samples, and a strong correlation was observed between cell number per subset and RNA yield. Naive and central memory subsets were obtained from all 30 or so donors, but regulatory and stem cell-like memory subsets were isolated from only 8 patients and 8 healthy donors.

CDR1 and CDR2 are drawn from the germline V gene: SGDLS, YYNGEE. Relative to germline, V is missing 0 bases and J is missing 8 bases, with 7 bases of the junction outside any gene match. The CDR3 sequence holds 15 residues, the cysteine and phenylalanine included. Only the CDR3 DNA stays, 45 bases, in frame from base 1. Study-wide conclusions, independent of this receptor: At VDJ recombination sites, patients with type 1 diabetes made fewer insertions and deleted more nucleotides, a pattern implying thymic rearrangement abnormalities. Shorter templates might have been favored by PCR, but patient and control samples were amplified and corrected together, so both groups would have been affected equally by any skew. A moderate but significant shortening of TCRB CDR3 length was observed in type 1 diabetes patients in all four CD4+ subsets. Only small numbers of individuals were included in the HLA sub-analyses, which left unresolved whether HLA type had any influence on TCRB rearrangement. Sequencing cDNA rather than genomic DNA could over-represent highly expressing activated cells, although activation and CD3 levels did not differ between groups. Naive, central memory and regulatory TCRB repertoires appeared more similar among patients than among healthy donors.

Each donor gave one peripheral blood draw, averaging roughly 100 mL, which was collected into heparinised tubes. Using a panel that included CD45RO, CCR7, CD25, CD127, CD95 and CD27, naive, central memory, regulatory and stem cell-like memory CD4+ T cells were sorted on a BD FACSAria II. Purity was above 95% for every sorted population. Right away, PBMCs were isolated by Lymphoprep density gradient centrifugation and were stained directly, with no culture step. So that batch effects would be minimized, each experiment stained and sorted samples in pairs, pairing one healthy donor with one patient. The sample consisted of central memory CD4+ T cells from blood. The TCR originated in a man in his late teens or twenties in good health. Rearrangement joined TRBV9 to TRBJ2-1; 8 junctional bases match TRBD2. The CDR3: CASSVDSGSRDEQFF. The DNA sequence reads TGTGCCAGCAGCGTAGACAGCGGGAGTAGAGATGAGCAGTTCTTC. With the portions outside the CDR3 filled from the reference TRBV9 and TRBJ2-1 genes, the complete variable region becomes DSGVTQTPKHLITATGQRVTLRCSPRSGDLSVYWYQQSLDQGLQFLIQYYNGEERAKGNILERFSAQQFPDLHSELNLSSLELGDSALYFCASSVDSGSRDEQFFGPGTRLTVL.